This T cell receptor (beta chain) derives from a study of post-analysis software for immune sequencing data. Study-level results: Relative to controls, patients with multiple sclerosis showed significantly lower normalized Chao1 diversity. Four or five TRBV segments were significantly more frequent in patients than in controls. TRBV5-6, TRBV5-1 and TRBV20-1 were among these segments.

Carried by the TCR beta cDNA libraries were unique molecular identifiers. TCRdb fed the PCR reads into MiXCR, producing one record per CDR3 protein. The sample consists of 750,000 to 950,000 distinct CDR3 sequences, under 70% of them appearing once. Comments on this clonotype: Its antigen remains unknown.

CDR1 is SGHDT and CDR2 is YYEEEE in the germline V gene. Germline trimming cut 4 bases from V and 0 bases from J; bases unmatched to any gene: 9. CDR3 length: 16 residues. The clonotype was recovered from a girl between 10 and 17 years old with multiple sclerosis. J is TRBJ2-5 and V is TRBV5-6; 7 bases match TRBD1. The sequenced sample was blood. The CDR3 loop reads CASSHGTAFYQETQYF. The CDR3 bases are TGTGCCAGCAGCCACGGGACAGCTTTCTACCAAGAGACCCAGTACTTC. The full variable domain, with the rest looked up from reference TRBV5-6 and TRBJ2-5, is DAGVTQSPTHLIKTRGQQVTLRCSPKSGHDTVSWYQQALGQGPQFIFQYYEEEERQRGNFPDRFSGHQFPNYSSELNVNALLLGDSALYLCASSHGTAFYQETQYFGPGTRLLVL.